This passage covers 9 T cell receptor beta chains from one sample sequenced in a study of CD8 T cells in Susac syndrome. After extraction with the RNeasy kit, roughly 0.5 to 1 ug of the RNA was reverse transcribed using random hexamers. TCRdb re-called the immunoSEQ multiplex PCR reads with MiXCR, one entry per CDR3 protein. The table records 150,000 to 200,000 distinct CDR3 sequences, under 95% of them present only once. Sequenced input: CD4+ T cells from PBMCs. These receptors all stem from a human donor with multiple sclerosis.

This rearrangement joins TRBV7-2 to TRBJ1-6, with D possibly TRBD1 on 6 matching bases. This CDR3 has 15 amino acids. Germline V gene sequence: CDR1 SGHTA, CDR2 FQGNSA. V was shortened by 6 bases and J by 9 bases, with 18 bases between the two germline ends. The CDR3 loop is CASRPPTGVISPLHF. DNA for the CDR3: TGTGCCAGCAGACCTCCGACAGGAGTAATTTCACCCCTCCACTTT.

This chain uses TRBV19 with TRBJ2-2; D is undetermined. Germline-derived CDR1 and CDR2 are LNHDA and SQIVND (reference sequence). The V end lost 2 bases, the J end lost 8 bases, and 9 bases lay between the germline ends. This CDR3 spans 13 amino acids. CDR3 DNA sequence: TGTGCCAGTAGTATAACACAGATGGGGGAGCTGTTTTTT. This encodes CASSITQMGELFF.

CDR3 DNA sequence: TGTGCCAGCAGCGTCCAACAGGGGTTTCGCACAGATACGCAGTATTTT. It specifies CASSVQQGFRTDTQYF. The chain couples TRBV9 to TRBJ2-3; the match to TRBD1 covers 7 bases. Losses at the gene ends were 2 bases for V and 1 base for J; bases not matched to a gene: 7. Germline lookup yields CDR1 SGDLS and CDR2 YYNGEE. This CDR3 is built from 16 residues.

The chain links TRBV25-1 to TRBJ2-7; 7 bases agree with TRBD2. The CDR3 length is 14 residues. CDR1 and CDR2 from the germline V gene are MGHDK and SYGVNS. V was pared by 1 base and J by 3 bases, with 3 bases of the junction left unmatched. CDR3 in amino acids: CASSEFGGYYEQYF. CDR3 sequence (DNA): TGTGCCAGCAGTGAATTCGGGGGGTACTACGAGCAGTACTTC.

The chain recombines TRBV7-2 with TRBJ1-1, with a weak D call TRBD1 (6 bases). Germline V gives CDR1 SGHTA, CDR2 FQGNSA. This CDR3 contains 15 residues. The germline V and J ends were trimmed by 3 bases and 4 bases, with 15 bases remaining between them. The CDR3 reads CASSFNQGWGTEAFF. The CDR3 region has the DNA TGTGCCAGCAGCTTTAACCAGGGGTGGGGCACTGAAGCTTTCTTT.

This clonotype was recorded once. The chain has TRBV5-4 and TRBJ2-2; TRBD2 matches at 12 bases. V shed 4 bases, J shed 3 bases, and the junction held 7 bases outside the gene matches. This CDR3 region has 17 residues. In germline, CDR1 is SGHNT, CDR2 YYREEE (reference sequence). The CDR3 DNA follows: TGTGCCAGCAGCCCTAGCGGGAGGGCTCTTGACACCGGGGAGCTGTTTTTT. It codes for CASSPSGRALDTGELFF.

V usage is TRBV20-1 and J usage is TRBJ2-3, with 11 bases identical to TRBD2. CDR3 length: 17 residues. Trimming took 0 bases from V and 5 from J; bases not matched to a gene: 10. Germline V lookup: CDR1 DFQATT, CDR2 SNEGSKA (reference sequence). CDR3 sequence reads: CSARDLVTSGAVDTQYF. The CDR3 DNA follows: TGCAGTGCTAGAGATCTAGTGACTAGCGGGGCGGTAGATACGCAGTATTTT.

This clonotype was recorded once. This chain uses TRBV28 with TRBJ2-1, with 9 bases aligning to TRBD2. J lost 2 bases, V lost 0 bases, and 2 bases had no gene match. Germline CDR1 is MDHEN and CDR2 is SYDVKM. The CDR3 length is 16 residues. The CDR3 sequence: CASSLWLAGTYNEQFF. The CDR3 DNA is TGTGCCAGCAGTTTATGGCTAGCGGGGACCTACAATGAGCAGTTCTTC.

As for this clonotype: An end of the junction does not agree with germline; a read error may underlie this. This chain uses TRBV12-3 or TRBV12-4 with TRBJ2-1; D perhaps matches TRBD2 (7 bases). The length of the CDR3 is 14 residues. The CDR3: CASSRGASNNEQFF. CDR3 bases: TGTGCCAGCAGTCGGGGGGCCTCCAACAATGAGCAGTTCTTC.